The following is a T cell receptor beta chain sequence with its context. This clone was seen a handful of times. Its antigen is not yet known. No base-level quality is on record; no much larger clone is a single base apart. Using the deep immunoSEQ assay, multiplex PCR amplified TCR CDR3 regions from genomic DNA. For each cell subset, the extracted genomic DNA was distributed evenly across all wells of several immunoSEQ 96-well plates, and each plate served as one replicate. For sorted subsets, 200 to 250 ng of genomic DNA, equivalent to 30,000 or so T cell genomes, went into each replicate PCR. Purified libraries were quantified with a Qubit 3.0 fluorometer, sized on a Bioanalyzer 2100, and re-quantified with the KAPA Library Quantification kit. Every immunoSEQ 96-well plate was sequenced on a separate single-read 150-cycle Illumina NextSeq 550 flow cell. Per the original workflow: Because only junctional sequences without quality scores were contained in the immunoSEQ output, filtering matching that applied to full-length reads could not be performed. To assign V/J genes and CDR3, sequences were annotated using PyIR, a Python wrapper for IgBLAST v1.9, with IMGT germline references. Any read was removed if the V/J assignment was weak (E-value above 1e-6), the CDR3 was missing, or the read contained stop codons, out-of-frame junctions, or ambiguous translated residues. V3J clonotypes were defined by identical inferred V gene, J gene, and CDR3 amino acid sequence. Percentage overlap between repertoires was calculated by dividing the number of shared unique clonotypes by the size of the smaller repertoire. Repertoire richness was assessed with RTK rarefaction, the Chao1 estimator, and Recon v2.1 estimates of unobserved clonotypes. For all TCRbeta clonotypes obtained by the gDNA method from a handful of donors, generation probabilities were computed with OLGA. What TCRdb holds here is the immuneACCESS table cut down to in-frame rearrangements. Part of the clones is not present; checked against another copy, under half of the missing clones reflect an unresolved V gene, and the others are unexplained. The V and J calls and the clone size are those of that table, but D and trimming were determined from the DNA. The table for this sample lists over a million clones; 70% to 80% of them were counted only once. The top ten hold 1.5% of the sample.

The source of the sample is a study of shared clonotypes between healthy human individuals (dated by TCRdb to about 2020). Background on the whole study: The cohort included a few men and a couple of women between 18 and 49 years of age. For each donor, three plates each were used for CD4 naive and CD4 memory, two plates were used for CD8 naive, and one plate was used for CD8 memory. Blood TCR repertoires of roughly 5 healthy adults were deeply sequenced to estimate repertoire size and the extent of clonotype sharing between individuals. To increase sequencing depth and limit assay-specific biases, different laboratories used diverse techniques to prepare libraries and sequence TCR repertoires. Per donor, leukapheresis produced somewhere between about 0.94 and 8.9 billion PBMCs. Points the paper makes about the study in general: The small number of donors limited the genetic and exposure-history diversity represented. Sampling was restricted to blood, and TCR repertoires in tissue are likely to differ from TCR repertoires in blood. Larger estimated clonotype richness was generally found for naive subsets than for memory subsets. Across several donors, approximately 5% of naive CD4, more than 3% of naive CD8, around 2.1% of memory CD4, and roughly 0.41% of memory CD8 clonotypes were shared. Higher generation probabilities were observed for clonotypes shared by all four sorted-subset donors than for non-shared clonotypes. Incomplete sequencing was indicated by rarefaction of sorted-subset datasets, despite the large sequencing depth. Based on pairwise subsampling, the degree of clonotype sharing among donors was expected to be affected by sequencing depth.

The CDR3 sequence holds 15 residues, the cysteine and phenylalanine included. Left in the record is the CDR3 DNA by itself, 45 bases read in frame from the first base. Between the V and J ends, shortened by 0 bases and 3 bases respectively, the junction contains 10 bases. From the germline V gene (reference sequence), CDR1 is WNHNN and CDR2 is SYGVQD. The donors were healthy, HIV-negative adults with no recently reported acute infections or vaccinations. All donors were Caucasian adults living in Nashville, Tennessee, USA. Magnetic negative selection was used to enrich CD4+ T cells, after which naive cells were positively selected on CD45RA and the negative fraction became the memory subset. Blood was collected by leukapheresis, and PBMCs were isolated by Ficoll-Histopaque density gradient centrifugation and then cryopreserved in liquid nitrogen vapor phase. Purity and quantity of every magnetically sorted T cell population were checked by analytical flow cytometry. Each sorted fraction had its genomic DNA isolated and then quantified by UV absorbance on a Nanodrop 2000c.

The material sequenced was memory CD4+ T cells sorted from blood. The cell subset or site label of this sample denotes: CD45RA-negative fraction. This TCR derives from a man younger than 30 in good health. The V and J genes are TRBV10-1 and TRBJ2-3, with the D segment identity uncertain. CDR3 region: CASSESGALTDTQYF. The DNA is TGCGCCAGCAGTGAGTCCGGAGCCTTAACAGATACGCAGTATTTT.